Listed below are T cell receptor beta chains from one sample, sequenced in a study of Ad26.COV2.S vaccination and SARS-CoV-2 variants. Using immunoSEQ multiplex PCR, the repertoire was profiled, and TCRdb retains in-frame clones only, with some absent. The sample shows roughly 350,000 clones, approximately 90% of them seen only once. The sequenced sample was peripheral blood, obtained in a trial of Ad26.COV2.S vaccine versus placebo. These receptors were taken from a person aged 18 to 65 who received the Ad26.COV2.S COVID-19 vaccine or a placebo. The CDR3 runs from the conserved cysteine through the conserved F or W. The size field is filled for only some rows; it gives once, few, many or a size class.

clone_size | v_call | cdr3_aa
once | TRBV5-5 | CASSLDQAGNTIYF
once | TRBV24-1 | CATSVRGNTGELFF
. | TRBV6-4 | CASGWGQGSPQFF
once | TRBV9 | CASSVDDSSYNEQFF
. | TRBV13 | CASSLAGVFGELFF
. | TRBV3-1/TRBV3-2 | CASRGRSADPLGSPLHF
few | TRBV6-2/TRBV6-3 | CASSYSGNSNQPQHF
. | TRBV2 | CASIREFGDTQYF
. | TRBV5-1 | CASKFSDTQYF
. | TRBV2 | CASRGQVYEQYF
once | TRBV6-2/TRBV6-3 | CASSYSNLGGGTEPQHF
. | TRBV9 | CASSVRTGGAGNEQFF
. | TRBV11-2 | CASSLDPQQETQYF